One sample yielded the 5 T cell receptor beta chains listed below, sequenced in a study of PD-1 blockade in classical Hodgkin lymphoma. Every one of the patients relapsed after autologous stem cell transplantation (brentuximab vedotin exposure was variable). The method was immunoSEQ multiplex PCR; TCRdb's version includes in-frame clones alone and lacks a portion of them. The data show roughly 15,000 clones, with 81% seen just once and approximately 25% held by the top ten. Sequenced material: peripheral blood mononuclear cells (PBMCs), taken at baseline. Every receptor here comes from a human donor with classical Hodgkin lymphoma.

The chain is built from TRBV28 and TRBJ2-4; D is perhaps TRBD1 or TRBD2 (5 bases each). The CDR3 extends over 16 amino acids. The germline V and J ends were trimmed by 6 bases and 0 bases, with 15 bases remaining between them. CDR1 and CDR2 from the germline V gene are MDHEN and SYDVKM. CDR3: CASSGANWLAKNIQYF. Here the CDR3 DNA reads TGTGCCAGCAGCGGGGCGAACTGGCTAGCCAAAAACATTCAGTACTTC.

The chain combines TRBV7-2 with TRBJ2-5; D may be TRBD1 (6 bases). Germline lookup yields CDR1 SGHTA and CDR2 FQGNSA. The ends were cut back, 5 bases at V and 1 base at J, with 17 bases in the middle. The CDR3 sequence is 16 residues long. The CDR3 bases are TGTGCCAGCAGCGTACCAGGGGTGGGAGTCCAAGAGACCCAGTACTTC. Its protein product is CASSVPGVGVQETQYF. The variable domain in full, completed from reference TRBV7-2 and TRBJ2-5, reads GAGVSQSPSNKVTEKGKDVELRCDPISGHTALYWYRQSLGQGLEFLIYFQGNSAPDKSGLPSDRFSAERTGGSVSTLTIQRTQQEDSAVYLCASSVPGVGVQETQYFGPGTRLLVL.

Only a few counts were recorded for this clone. The chain couples TRBV27 to TRBJ1-5, with a tentative D call TRBD1 (6 bases). The V and J ends lost 7 bases and 6 bases respectively, with 25 bases between them. Germline CDR1 MNHEY, CDR2 SMNVEV (reference sequence). CDR3 length: 17 amino acids. The CDR3 here is CASTLRGTRVLGQPQHF. As DNA, the CDR3 is TGTGCCAGCACCCTTAGGGGGACCCGGGTATTAGGTCAGCCCCAGCATTTT.

V is TRBV5-1 and J is TRBJ2-7; D remains unclear. CDR3 length: 14 residues. Trimming removed 4 bases from V and 2 bases from J, with 13 bases in between. The germline V gene encodes CDR1 SGHRS and CDR2 YFSETQ. CDR3 bases: TGCGCCAGCAGCGGAGAGATGCCCCCCTACGAGCAGTACTTC. Translating it yields CASSGEMPPYEQYF.

V usage is TRBV7-2 and J usage is TRBJ2-7, with TRBD1 as a possible D gene (5 bases). This CDR3 comprises 16 residues. The germline V gene has CDR1 SGHTA and CDR2 FQGNSA. Trimming pared 1 base from V and 2 bases from J, leaving 15 bases between. The chain's CDR3 is CASSLGAGPKTYEQYF. The CDR3 nucleotides read TGTGCCAGCAGCTTAGGGGCAGGGCCTAAAACCTACGAGCAGTACTTC.